These T cell receptor beta chains were read from a single sample in a study of early T cells in non-severe SARS-CoV-2 infection. TCRdb re-analysed the 5' RACE reads in MiXCR, keeping a single row per CDR3 protein. The repertoire consists of around 94,000 distinct CDR3 sequences, with around 14% occurring once and the leading ten covering 6% to 7%. The sample consisted of whole blood. These receptors were collected from an adult who was a healthcare worker with PCR-confirmed SARS-CoV-2 infection or an uninfected control (not recorded which). Each CDR3 is given with its conserved first and last residue. Expanded clones are given a class, and other clones once, few, many or no size at all.

TRBJ1-5,TRBV27,-,CASSLRQGGSNQPQHF
TRBJ1-2,TRBV20-1,many,CSARNREGERYGYTF
TRBJ2-7,TRBV29-1,-,CSVVNTGGPGEQYF
TRBJ2-3,TRBV28,-,CASSFEASTDTQYF
TRBJ2-7,TRBV5-1,-,CASSLGGRATIDEQYF
TRBJ1-3,TRBV6-2/TRBV6-3,-,CASSTTGFSGNTIYF
TRBJ1-1,TRBV6-5,-,CASSYKGTAFF
TRBJ2-2,TRBV29-1,few,CSVYGTRGDTGELFF
TRBJ1-1,TRBV10-3,-,CAIGDRPTEAFF
TRBJ1-5,TRBV10-3,many,CAISSEGVNQPQHF
TRBJ2-1,TRBV27,few,CASSSYKSSYNEQFF
TRBJ1-6,TRBV2,few,CASSPSYQGSSPLHF
TRBJ2-5,TRBV28,few,CASSLGRLQETQYF